This entry lists 22 T cell receptor beta chains sequenced from one sample in a study of T-cell reconstitution after alpha-beta-depleted transplantation in children. The study's findings and limits: The main origin of T-cell counts and diversity one year after transplant was newly produced T cells.

These receptors have no identified antigens. A library of TCRbeta sequences, prepared with unique molecular identifiers, was generated. TCRdb called the PCR reads again in MiXCR, with one record for every CDR3 protein. The sample yields about 300,000 distinct CDR3 sequences, roughly 7.8% seen once. Specimen: peripheral blood, collected 360 days after TCRalphabeta/CD19-depleted stem cell transplant. These receptors all stem from a female patient aged 2 to 10 who had a stem cell transplant for Fanconi anemia, so the T cells may come from the graft donor.

A single count supports this clonotype. Since no conserved phenylalanine or tryptophan closes the CDR3, a read error is the likely cause. The chain recombines TRBV11-2 with TRBJ1-2; 8 bases match TRBD1. This CDR3 region has 13 residues. The trim removed 5 bases at V and 5 bases at J, leaving 4 bases unmatched. Germline V gene data show CDR1 as SGHAT and CDR2 as FQNNGV. The CDR3 protein is CASSAGQVYGYTY. CDR3 in DNA: TGTGCCAGCAGCGCGGGACAGGTATATGGCTACACCTAC.

This clonotype was seen ten or more times. CDR3 bases: TGTGCCAGCAGCTTGGTAGGAAGCCTCTACGAGCAGTACTTC. The encoded protein is CASSLVGSLYEQYF. The chain has TRBV5-5 and TRBJ2-7, with unresolved D. The germline CDR1 and CDR2 sequences are SGHKS and YYEKEE (reference sequence). The CDR3 has 14 amino acids. V was shortened by 0 bases and J by 3 bases, with 10 bases between the two germline ends.

This clonotype has a count of ten or more. The genes are TRBV20-1 and TRBJ2-3; 12 bases map to TRBD2. The J segment lost 4 bases and the V segment lost 5 bases, leaving 10 bases of the junction unmatched. The germline V gene encodes CDR1 DFQATT and CDR2 SNEGSKA (reference sequence). The CDR3 length is 16 residues. The CDR3 DNA follows: TGCAGTGCTGAACCCTCTCGACTAGCGGGGGCAGATACGCAGTATTTT. Encoded protein: CSAEPSRLAGADTQYF.

This clonotype appeared many times. V is TRBV28 and J is TRBJ2-3; D is unresolved. Per germline, CDR1 MDHEN and CDR2 SYDVKM. V was trimmed by 5 bases and J by 6 bases, leaving 12 bases between them. CDR3 length: 13 residues. CDR3 DNA: TGTGCCAGCAGTCTCGGACCCCACGATACGCAGTATTTT. Protein product: CASSLGPHDTQYF.

With regard to this clonotype: One end of the junction is discordant with germline, which a read error may explain. The chain employs TRBV2 and TRBJ1-4; perhaps TRBD1 as D (6 bases). Germline-derived CDR1 and CDR2 are SNHLY and FYNNEI. The length of the CDR3 is 19 residues. CDR3 DNA sequence: TGTGCCTGCAGTTTTTTAGCCCACGGGGGGGGCACAACTAATGAAAAACTGTTTTTT. It translates to CACSFLAHGGGTTNEKLFF.

Of note for this clonotype: A much larger clone differs by one base, so this may be a read error. Since no conserved phenylalanine or tryptophan closes the CDR3, a read error is the likely cause. This chain connects TRBV20-1 to TRBJ2-5; D gene uncertain. The germline V and J ends were trimmed by 3 bases and 2 bases, with 10 bases remaining between them. CDR1 is DFQATT, CDR2 SNEGSKA, per germline (reference sequence). The CDR3 is 13 residues long. The CDR3: CSARGQTQETQYC. The CDR3 DNA reads as TGCAGTGCTAGGGGTCAGACACAAGAGACCCAGTACTGC.

There are many counts of this clonotype. The chain employs TRBV6-5 and TRBJ2-1; 9 nucleotides align to TRBD2. With V trimmed by 2 bases and J by 9 bases, 8 bases remained unmatched. The CDR3 contains 15 residues. The germline gives CDR1 MNHEY, CDR2 SVGAGI. The chain's CDR3 is CASSYGAGGLFEQFF. The CDR3 bases are TGTGCCAGCAGTTACGGTGCGGGGGGGCTTTTTGAGCAGTTCTTC.

In its sample, this clonotype was seen many times. The V call is TRBV12-3 or TRBV12-4, the J call TRBJ1-2, with D unclear. Trimming cost V 1 base and J 6 bases, with 9 bases left between them. The CDR3 is 13 amino acids. CDR3 protein: CASSLDHGDGYTF. The DNA for the CDR3 is TGTGCCAGCAGTTTAGATCACGGCGATGGCTACACCTTC.

The V call is TRBV18, the J call TRBJ2-1; no clear D gene. V lost 1 base to trimming and J lost 5 bases, with 18 bases between them. The germline CDR1 and CDR2 sequences are KGHSH and LQKENI. The CDR3 sequence is 17 residues long. CDR3 protein: CASSPRIFEYNDNEQFF. As DNA, the CDR3 is TGTGCCAGCTCACCACGGATTTTCGAATACAACGACAATGAGCAGTTCTTC.

Turning to this clonotype: This could be a read error, since a much larger clone is one nucleotide away. The chain employs TRBV10-3 and TRBJ2-2; D possibly uses TRBD1 or TRBD2 (6 bases each). Looked up from germline, CDR1 is ENHRY and CDR2 is SYGVKD. V gave up 8 bases and J gave up 4 bases, with 20 bases separating them. The CDR3 is made up of 16 amino acids. The CDR3 loop reads CAIYAIGGFGTGELFF. The CDR3 nucleotides are TGTGCCATCTATGCGATAGGGGGGTTCGGCACCGGGGAGCTGTTTTTT.

This clonotype was seen at least ten times. This rearrangement joins TRBV12-3 or TRBV12-4 to TRBJ2-5; the match to TRBD2 covers 9 bases. With 7 bases clipped from V and 3 bases from J, the junction kept 12 bases outside the gene matches. The length of the CDR3 is 16 residues. The CDR3 nucleotides are TGTGCCAGCACCCTAGCGGGACTCCTCGGGAAAGAGACCCAGTACTTC. Protein product: CASTLAGLLGKETQYF.

This clonotype was seen repeatedly, ten times or more. This chain connects TRBV20-1 to TRBJ1-2; D gene uncertain. The CDR3 extends over 16 amino acids. Germline loops: CDR1 DFQATT, CDR2 SNEGSKA (reference sequence). Trimming pared 6 bases from V and 5 bases from J, leaving 25 bases between. CDR3 residues: CSAIPAKTEVGYGYTF. DNA of the CDR3: TGCAGTGCCATACCCGCAAAGACGGAGGTGGGGTATGGCTACACCTTC.

This clonotype appeared many times. The chain joins TRBV15 to TRBJ1-1, with no clear D. The CDR3 spans 15 residues. Germline V gives CDR1 LNHNV, CDR2 YYDKDF (reference sequence). Trimming took off 2 bases at V and 0 bases at J, with 10 bases between the two ends. CDR3 loop: CATSRRTTLNTEAFF. The CDR3 DNA is TGTGCCACCAGCAGACGAACAACCCTGAACACTGAAGCTTTCTTT.

This clonotype was seen a handful of times. Written as DNA, the CDR3 is TGTGCCAGCAGCCAGGGGTATTTCACTGAAGCTTTCTTT. Amino acid sequence: CASSQGYFTEAFF. The chain joins TRBV3-1 to TRBJ1-1; D is unresolved. The V gene lost 3 bases and the J gene lost 4 bases, with 9 bases spanning the gap. The CDR3 length is 13 residues. Germline CDR1 is LGHDT and CDR2 is YNNKEL (reference sequence).

This clonotype has more than one count but fewer than ten. This chain joins TRBV3-1 and TRBJ2-7; 7 nucleotides line up with TRBD1. This CDR3 has 16 amino acids. The V segment lost 1 base and the J segment 0 bases; nucleotides outside the gene matches: 6. The V gene's germline CDR1 is LGHDT and CDR2 YNNKEL (reference sequence). The CDR3 nucleotides read TGTGCCAGCAGCCAAGCCTACGACAGGGCCTCCTACGAGCAGTACTTC. Amino acids: CASSQAYDRASYEQYF.

This clonotype was counted between two and nine times. V is TRBV5-5 and J is TRBJ1-2; maybe TRBD1 (5 bases). The CDR3 sequence is 15 residues long. Trimming stripped 4 bases from V and 9 bases from J, with 22 bases between. CDR1 SGHKS and CDR2 YYEKEE come from the germline V gene (reference sequence). This CDR3 reads CASSGGGRAIVRYTF. The CDR3 region has the DNA TGTGCCAGCAGCGGTGGTGGCAGGGCAATTGTGCGCTACACCTTC.

The CDR3 protein is CASSYSLQSSYNEQFF. DNA for the CDR3: TGTGCCAGCAGTTACTCATTACAGAGCTCCTACAATGAGCAGTTCTTC. V is TRBV6-5 and J is TRBJ2-1; D unclear. The germline V and J ends were trimmed by 0 bases and 0 bases, with 9 bases remaining between them. CDR3 length: 16 amino acids. The germline V gene has CDR1 MNHEY and CDR2 SVGAGI.

This clonotype turned up a few times. The chain has TRBV28 and TRBJ1-5; D unresolved. Trimming shortened V by 6 bases and J by 3 bases, and 27 bases separated the two germline ends. Germline CDR1 and CDR2: MDHEN and SYDVKM. The CDR3 is 19 amino acids. DNA of the CDR3: TGTGCCAGCAGACCATCGACGGGATCCCGCGGTTGGTCCAATCAGCCCCAGCATTTT. Translating it yields CASRPSTGSRGWSNQPQHF.

This clonotype was observed a few times. The chain uses TRBV7-8 and TRBJ2-7; no firm D call. V lost 6 bases to trimming and J lost 0 bases, with 15 bases between them. The CDR3 totals 15 residues. Looked up from germline, CDR1 is SGHVS and CDR2 is FQNEAQ. CDR3 DNA sequence: TGTGCCAGCAGTCAGAGGACCCTCTCCTCCTACGAGCAGTACTTC. As protein: CASSQRTLSSYEQYF.

This clonotype showed up many times. The rearrangement joins TRBV12-3 or TRBV12-4 to TRBJ2-5; 10 bases line up with TRBD2. Trimming took 1 base from V and 2 from J; bases not matched to a gene: 13. The CDR3 contains 19 residues. The CDR3 DNA sequence: TGTGCCAGCAGTTTAGATTTTCGGGCTAGCGGGGGCCGTCAAGAGACCCAGTACTTC. Translating it yields CASSLDFRASGGRQETQYF.

This clonotype was seen at least ten times. This sequence joins TRBV28 and TRBJ2-3, with 8 bases matching TRBD2. CDR1 is MDHEN, CDR2 SYDVKM, per germline. CDR3 length: 15 residues. Trimming took 6 bases from V and 3 from J; bases not matched to a gene: 8. This CDR3 is CASRPRASGTDTQYF. Here the CDR3 DNA reads TGTGCCAGCAGGCCCCGGGCTAGCGGGACAGATACGCAGTATTTT.

This clonotype came up many times. The rearrangement links TRBV7-9 to TRBJ2-1; maybe TRBD2 (5 bases). Germline V gene lookup returns CDR1 SEHNR and CDR2 FQNEAQ (reference sequence). The CDR3 totals 15 residues. V gave up 1 base and J gave up 2 bases, with 9 bases separating them. The DNA for the CDR3 is TGTGCCAGCAGCTTAGGGAGGATTCCCTACAATGAGCAGTTCTTC. The encoded protein is CASSLGRIPYNEQFF.